This passage covers 27 T cell receptor beta chains from one sample sequenced in a study of spatial heterogeneity in lung cancer. Time point in this sample: sample taken at primary tumor resection. TCRs were sequenced from unsorted whole RNA of tumor, nontumor lung or PBMC. TCRdb re-called the 5' RACE reads with MiXCR, one entry per CDR3 protein. The data contain 39,000 or so distinct CDR3 sequences, 7.5% of them singletons. The source material was PBMCs, sampled at surgery. The receptors shown here come from a male donor with early-stage non-small cell lung cancer.

This clonotype was observed at least ten times. The rearrangement links TRBV27 to TRBJ1-2; 8 positions agree with TRBD1. Looked up from germline, CDR1 is MNHEY and CDR2 is SMNVEV (reference sequence). The V and J ends lost 6 bases and 6 bases, in that order; junction bases with no gene match: 9. This CDR3 is 14 amino acids long. The CDR3 protein is CASSPGTGFHGYTF. The CDR3, as DNA: TGTGCCAGCAGCCCAGGGACAGGATTCCATGGCTACACCTTC.

Ten or more counts support this clonotype. The rearrangement links TRBV6-5 to TRBJ1-1; D gene uncertain. The CDR3 sequence is 14 residues long. V dropped 0 bases and J dropped 1 base, with 6 bases sitting between them. In germline, CDR1 is MNHEY, CDR2 SVGAGI. CDR3 sequence reads: CASSYSDRNTEAFF. The CDR3 nucleotides are TGTGCCAGCAGTTACTCGGATCGGAACACTGAAGCTTTCTTT.

Concerning this clonotype itself: A much larger clonotype is one base distant, so this may be a read error. This rearrangement joins TRBV7-2 to TRBJ2-1; 10 bases align to TRBD2. CDR3 size: 18 residues. Looked up from germline, CDR1 is SGHTA and CDR2 is FQGNSA. CDR3: CAGSLSGLAVSSYNEQFF. The DNA for the CDR3 is TGTGCCGGCAGCTTATCCGGACTAGCGGTAAGCTCCTACAATGAGCAGTTCTTC.

This clonotype was observed a handful of times. J is TRBJ2-7 and V is TRBV2, with D hard to call. Germline V gene lookup returns CDR1 SNHLY and CDR2 FYNNEI. The CDR3 extends over 14 amino acids. Trimming removed 3 bases at V and 1 base at J, with 10 bases between. In nucleotides, the CDR3 is TGTGCCAGCAGTGAGGGGAAATTTTCCTACGAGCAGTACTTC. Encoded protein: CASSEGKFSYEQYF.

Many counts were recorded for this clonotype. The chain employs TRBV4-3 and TRBJ1-5, with D uncertain. The CDR3 spans 15 residues. Germline V gene sequence: CDR1 LGHNA, CDR2 YSLEER. Trimming pared 0 bases from V and 8 bases from J, leaving 14 bases between. The CDR3 region has the DNA TGCGCCAGCAGCCAAGACTCGACGGTTCTTAAGCCCCAGCATTTT. It encodes CASSQDSTVLKPQHF.

This chain uses TRBV29-1 with TRBJ2-5; tentative D call: TRBD2 (6 bases). V lost 5 bases to trimming and J lost 3 bases, with 16 bases between them. Germline V gene lookup returns CDR1 SQVTM and CDR2 ANQGSEA. The CDR3 spans 14 residues. CDR3 nucleotides: TGCAGCGTTAACCGGGACGGAGGGAAAGAGACCCAGTACTTC. Residues: CSVNRDGGKETQYF.

This clonotype occurred many times. This chain links TRBV5-1 with TRBJ2-5; D not resolved. V lost 0 bases, J lost 5 bases, and 8 bases lay in between. In germline, CDR1 is SGHRS, CDR2 YFSETQ. The CDR3 sequence is 13 residues long. CDR3 nucleotide sequence: TGCGCCAGCAGCTTGGCGGGTGCGGAGACCCAGTACTTC. It encodes CASSLAGAETQYF.

The V gene is TRBV6-2 or TRBV6-3, the J gene TRBJ1-5; 9 bases are a match to TRBD1. Trimming removed 7 bases from V and 1 base from J; junction bases left unmatched: 8. CDR3 length: 16 residues. The germline gives CDR1 MNHEY, CDR2 SVGEGT. The CDR3 sequence: CASNRYDRGSNQPQHF. As DNA, the CDR3 is TGTGCCAGCAACAGATACGACAGGGGGAGCAATCAGCCCCAGCATTTT.

Many counts were recorded for this clonotype. The DNA for the CDR3 is TGTGCCAGCAGCTTGGAAACATGGGATTCACCCTACGAGCAGTACTTC. Its protein is CASSLETWDSPYEQYF. The J gene is TRBJ2-7, the V gene TRBV5-7; D unclear. TRBV5-7 is annotated as an ORF whose role is uncertain. V shed 0 bases and J shed 2 bases, with 15 bases lying between them. CDR3 size: 16 residues.

This clonotype appeared many times. The chain joins TRBV29-1 to TRBJ2-2, with TRBD1 identical over 8 bases. V lost 6 bases to trimming and J lost 4 bases; unmatched junction nucleotides: 10. This CDR3 is built from 15 residues. Looked up from germline, CDR1 is SQVTM and CDR2 is ANQGSEA. The DNA of the CDR3 is TGCAGCGTAGAGACAGGGGAGCGAGTCACCGGGGAGCTGTTTTTT. Translated, it gives CSVETGERVTGELFF.

This clonotype was recorded many times. CDR3 sequence reads: CASSYGGAAYNEQFF. For the CDR3, the DNA is TGTGCCAGCAGTTACGGAGGGGCAGCTTACAATGAGCAGTTCTTC. This chain joins TRBV6-6 and TRBJ2-1, with TRBD2 as a possible D gene (6 bases). The length of the CDR3 is 15 residues. Germline CDR1 is MNHNY and CDR2 is SVGAGI (reference sequence). Deletions cut 2 bases from V and 4 bases from J, with 12 bases between.

A note on this clonotype: This may come from a read error, since a much larger clone is one base off. V gene TRBV28 combines with J gene TRBJ2-1, with D uncertain. The length of the CDR3 is 16 residues. Looked up from germline, CDR1 is MDHEN and CDR2 is SYDVKM. The DNA of the CDR3 is TGTGCCAGCAGTACCCCGTCGCTCCTGGGGAACAATGAGCAGCTCTTC. It codes for CASSTPSLLGNNEQLF.

Ten or more counts support this clonotype. The chain has TRBV7-9 and TRBJ1-5; 9 bases fit TRBD1. This CDR3 is 15 amino acids long. J lost 5 bases, V lost 1 base, and 3 bases had no gene match. Germline CDR1 is SEHNR and CDR2 is FQNEAQ (reference sequence). The CDR3 DNA reads TGTGCCAGCAGCTTAGTAGGACAGGGGTATCAGCCCCAGCATTTT. Its translation: CASSLVGQGYQPQHF.

With respect to this clonotype: With a much larger clone just one base away, this may be a read error. The V call is TRBV12-5, the J call TRBJ2-1, with D maybe TRBD2 (6 bases). V gave up 6 bases and J gave up 15 bases, with 21 bases separating them. The CDR3 has 13 residues. The germline V gene has CDR1 LGHNT and CDR2 FRNRAP. CDR3 loop: CASGPEGTLKLFF. CDR3 nucleotides: TGTGCTAGTGGCCCCGAGGGGACTCTAAAGCTGTTCTTC.

This clonotype is large within its sample. This rearrangement joins TRBV29-1 to TRBJ1-3; unclear D gene. From germline, CDR1 is SQVTM and CDR2 ANQGSEA. The CDR3 spans 14 residues. V was clipped by 1 base and J by 0 bases, with 7 bases between them. This CDR3 reads CSVEAANSGNTIYF. The CDR3 DNA reads TGCAGCGTTGAAGCGGCGAACTCTGGAAACACCATATATTTT.

Many counts were recorded for this clonotype. The chain uses TRBV7-3 and TRBJ1-2; D not resolved. This CDR3 comprises 13 residues. Trimming stripped 2 bases from V and 8 bases from J, with 12 bases between. Germline CDR1 and CDR2: SGHTA and FQGTGA. The CDR3 sequence is CASSLYGRMGYTF. CDR3 bases: TGTGCCAGCAGCTTATACGGGAGGATGGGCTACACCTTC.

This clonotype was observed at least ten times. V is TRBV4-1 and J is TRBJ2-4; 8 nucleotides line up with TRBD1. V dropped 3 bases and J dropped 1; count of bases not matched to a gene: 5. CDR3 length equals 16 residues. Germline-derived CDR1 and CDR2 are MGHRA and YSYEKL. CDR3 bases: TGCGCCAGCAGCCAGGTCAACAGGGGGGCCAAAAACATTCAGTACTTC. Amino acid sequence: CASSQVNRGAKNIQYF.

There are many counts of this clonotype. The chain joins TRBV2 to TRBJ2-1; TRBD2 agrees at 10 bases. The germline V gene encodes CDR1 SNHLY and CDR2 FYNNEI. With 8 bases clipped from V and 0 bases from J, the junction kept 13 bases outside the gene matches. This CDR3 has 18 residues. The CDR3 sequence is CASRDREPSGSSYNEQFF. The CDR3, as DNA: TGTGCCAGCCGCGACAGGGAGCCTAGCGGGAGCTCCTACAATGAGCAGTTCTTC.

The sample holds many counts of this clonotype. The V call is TRBV6-2 or TRBV6-3, the J call TRBJ2-1; 8 positions agree with TRBD2. V dropped 5 bases and J dropped 4; count of bases not matched to a gene: 7. This CDR3 has 15 amino acids. Germline loops: CDR1 MNHEY, CDR2 SVGEGT. CDR3 region: CASSRSRGAYNEQFF. DNA for the CDR3: TGTGCCAGCAGTCGGTCGCGGGGGGCTTACAATGAGCAGTTCTTC.

The sample holds a few counts of this clonotype. This chain joins TRBV5-1 and TRBJ2-2; TRBD1 or TRBD2 may be the D gene (6 bases each). This CDR3 comprises 15 residues. V gave up 4 bases and J gave up 4 bases, with 14 bases separating them. From germline, CDR1 is SGHRS and CDR2 YFSETQ. CDR3 coding DNA: TGCGCCAGCAGCCCGAGCGGAGGGGGCACCGGGGAGCTGTTTTTT. Translation gives CASSPSGGGTGELFF.

This clonotype has a count of ten or more. The V call is TRBV12-3 or TRBV12-4, the J call TRBJ2-1; D remains unclear. This CDR3 contains 16 residues. The V and J ends lost 3 bases and 5 bases respectively, with 17 bases between them. CDR3 amino acids: CASSFLAGPVNNEQFF. The CDR3 coding sequence is TGTGCCAGCAGTTTCCTCGCAGGACCCGTAAACAATGAGCAGTTCTTC.

On this clonotype itself: A much larger clone differs from this one at a single base, so this may be a read error. V is TRBV20-1 and J is TRBJ2-2, with 9 nucleotides matching TRBD2. Germline trimming cut 5 bases from V and 4 bases from J; bases unmatched to any gene: 8. Germline loops: CDR1 DFQATT, CDR2 SNEGSKA (reference sequence). The CDR3 has 15 residues. The CDR3 bases are TGCAGTGCTGGAATAGCGGGAGAGGGCACCGGGGAGCTGTTTTTT. Encoded protein: CSAGIAGEGTGELFF.

Many counts were recorded for this clonotype. The J gene is TRBJ2-5, the V gene TRBV27; D gene unclear. The CDR3 covers 15 residues. CDR1 is MNHEY and CDR2 is SMNVEV in the germline V gene (reference sequence). V was shortened by 5 bases and J by 0 bases, with 13 bases between the two germline ends. CDR3 nucleotide sequence: TGTGCCAGCAGTCCCGAACCTTTCTACCAAGAGACCCAGTACTTC. Protein: CASSPEPFYQETQYF.

This clonotype was seen a few times. The gene calls are TRBV7-2 and TRBJ1-4; 10 positions agree with TRBD1. Germline V gene data show CDR1 as SGHTA and CDR2 as FQGNSA. Unmatched junction bases numbered 6, after V lost 5 bases and J lost 6 bases. The CDR3 runs to 15 residues. CDR3 protein: CASSQDRGRYEKLFF. The CDR3 DNA follows: TGTGCCAGCAGCCAAGACAGGGGGCGTTATGAAAAACTGTTTTTT.

The rearrangement uses TRBV23-1 and TRBJ2-7; D remains ambiguous. TRBV23-1 is known as an ORF, though its function is uncertain. The CDR3 runs to 9 residues. V was cut by 6 bases and J by 9 bases, with 6 bases left in between. The CDR3 is CASRVRQYV. In nucleotides, the CDR3 is TGCGCCAGCAGGGTACGGCAGTACGTC.

This clonotype was counted many times. This chain connects TRBV5-6 to TRBJ2-2, with 7 bases identical to TRBD1. Looked up from germline, CDR1 is SGHDT and CDR2 is YYEEEE. The CDR3 is 16 amino acids. Unmatched junction bases numbered 9, after V lost 1 base and J lost 6 bases. The CDR3 bases are TGTGCCAGCAGCTTGACCTATCGGACAGGTTCCGGGGAGCTGTTTTTT. Its protein product is CASSLTYRTGSGELFF. Using reference TRBV5-6 and TRBJ2-2 for the parts outside the CDR3, the full variable domain is DAGVTQSPTHLIKTRGQQVTLRCSPKSGHDTVSWYQQALGQGPQFIFQYYEEEERQRGNFPDRFSGHQFPNYSSELNVNALLLGDSALYLCASSLTYRTGSGELFFGEGSRLTVL.

This clonotype was recorded many times. The chain combines TRBV5-1 with TRBJ2-1; D not certain. The germline V gene encodes CDR1 SGHRS and CDR2 YFSETQ. The CDR3 is 16 amino acids. V lost 2 bases and J lost 2, with 14 bases in between. The CDR3 DNA sequence: TGCGCCAGCAGCTTTCAAGGCGGCGGACCCTACAATGAGCAGTTCTTC. Translated, it gives CASSFQGGGPYNEQFF.